These T cell receptor beta chains were read from a single sample in a study of technical replicates of blood from several donors. Sequenced by immunoSEQ multiplex PCR; TCRdb stores in-frame clones only, minus some. The data contain 55,000 to 75,000 clones, about nine tenths of them seen just once; the ten biggest clones take up about 4.3%. Sequenced input: PBMCs. Source of these receptors: a human donor in good health. Some clones in this sample may be carry-over from other donors' samples. The CDR3 runs from the conserved cysteine through the conserved F or W. The order of the fields is V gene, D gene, clone size, J gene, CDR3 DNA, CDR3 protein. D genes are given only for firm matches. Expanded clones get a size class; other rows say once, few or many, or leave the size out.

>TRBV6-7|TRBD1|NA|TRBJ2-7
TGTGCCAGCAGGGCTCCCCGGGACAGGGGACTCGAGCAGTACTTC
CASRAPRDRGLEQYF
>TRBV6-5|TRBD1|NA|TRBJ2-6
TGTGCCAGCAGAACAGGGGTAGGGGCCAACGTCCTGACTTTC
CASRTGVGANVLTF
>TRBV10-3|TRBD2|NA|TRBJ2-3
TGTGCCATGGGATTGGCGGGAGGGTTCCAGTCCACGCAGTATTTT
CAMGLAGGFQSTQYF
>TRBV5-5|TRBD1|NA|TRBJ1-1
TGTGCCAGCAGCGAACTTCCGGGACAGGGGGCGAGCACTGAAGCTTTCTTT
CASSELPGQGASTEAFF
>TRBV18|TRBD2|NA|TRBJ2-7
TGTGCCAGCTCACGGGGGGGTTCCTACGAGCAGTACTTC
CASSRGGSYEQYF
>TRBV4-3|NA|NA|TRBJ1-4
TGCGCCAGCAGCCAAGACCGCCAGGGAGGTGAAAAACTGTTTTTT
CASSQDRQGGEKLFF
>TRBV5-6|TRBD1|NA|TRBJ1-2
TGTGCCAGCGAGTCCGGGGACAGGGGTTATGGCTACACCTTC
CASESGDRGYGYTF
>TRBV6-5|NA|NA|TRBJ2-1
TGTGCCAGCAGTTACTCGCGGGTGAGCTCCTACAATGAGCAGTTCTTC
CASSYSRVSSYNEQFF
>TRBV6-5|NA|NA|TRBJ2-3
TGTGCCAGCAGTTACTCGCAGTTCACAGATACGCAGTATTTT
CASSYSQFTDTQYF
>TRBV7-8|NA|NA|TRBJ2-7
TGTGCCAGCAGCCAGGACAGACCTCCTGCCTACGAGCAGTACTTC
CASSQDRPPAYEQYF
>TRBV6-5|NA|NA|TRBJ1-1
TGTGCCAGCAGCTTTCGAGGGACTGAAGCTTTCTTT
CASSFRGTEAFF
>TRBV6-5|NA|once|TRBJ2-7
TGTGCCAGCAGTTACGGCAGGCAAAACTACGAGCAGTACTTC
CASSYGRQNYEQYF
>TRBV25-1|TRBD1|NA|TRBJ1-5
TGTGCCAGCAGCCTTGGGGGCCAGGGGGATCAGCCCCAGCATTTT
CASSLGGQGDQPQHF
>TRBV6-6|NA|once|TRBJ2-7
TGTGCCAGCAGTCGCTTAGCGGCGACCTACGAGCAGTACTTC
CASSRLAATYEQYF
>TRBV2|NA|NA|TRBJ1-2
TGTGCCAGCAGTGTCTACGACAGTTCATACTATGGCTACACCTTC
CASSVYDSSYYGYTF
>TRBV2|TRBD2|NA|TRBJ2-7
TGTGCCAGCAGTGGATGGACTAGCGGGGGCAGACGCTTAAAGGAGCAGTACTTC
CASSGWTSGGRRLKEQYF
>TRBV15|NA|NA|TRBJ1-5
TGTGCCACCAGCAGAGGTGGATCACAAGTGGCGGCCCAGCATTTT
CATSRGGSQVAAQHF
>TRBV5-1|NA|NA|TRBJ2-6
TGCGCCAGCAGCTTTACACCGTCTGGGGCCAACGTCCTGACTTTC
CASSFTPSGANVLTF